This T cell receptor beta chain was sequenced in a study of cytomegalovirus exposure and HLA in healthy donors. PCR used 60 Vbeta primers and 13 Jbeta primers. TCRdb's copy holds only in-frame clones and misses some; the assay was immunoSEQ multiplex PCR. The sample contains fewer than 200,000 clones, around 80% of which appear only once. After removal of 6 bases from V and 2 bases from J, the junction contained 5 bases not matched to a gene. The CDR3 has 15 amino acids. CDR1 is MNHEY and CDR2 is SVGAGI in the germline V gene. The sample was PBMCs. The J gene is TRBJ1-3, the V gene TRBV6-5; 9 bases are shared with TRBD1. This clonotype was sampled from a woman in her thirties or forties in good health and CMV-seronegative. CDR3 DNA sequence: TGTGCCAGCAGCGCCGGACAGGGGACTGGAAACACCATATATTTT. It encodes CASSAGQGTGNTIYF.